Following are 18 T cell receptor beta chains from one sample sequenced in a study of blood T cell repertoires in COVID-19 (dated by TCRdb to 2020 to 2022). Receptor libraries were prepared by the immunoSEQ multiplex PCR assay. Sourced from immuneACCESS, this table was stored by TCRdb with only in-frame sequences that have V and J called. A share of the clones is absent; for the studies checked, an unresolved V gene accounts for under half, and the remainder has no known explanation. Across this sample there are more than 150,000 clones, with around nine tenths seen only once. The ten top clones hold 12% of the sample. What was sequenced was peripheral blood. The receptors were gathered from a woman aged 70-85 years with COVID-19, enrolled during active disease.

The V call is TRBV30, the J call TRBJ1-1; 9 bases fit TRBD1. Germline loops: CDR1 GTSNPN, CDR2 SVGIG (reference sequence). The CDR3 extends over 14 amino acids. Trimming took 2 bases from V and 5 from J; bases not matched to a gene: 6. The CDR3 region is CAWSRGQGSTEAFF. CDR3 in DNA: TGTGCCTGGAGTAGGGGACAGGGAAGTACTGAAGCTTTCTTT.

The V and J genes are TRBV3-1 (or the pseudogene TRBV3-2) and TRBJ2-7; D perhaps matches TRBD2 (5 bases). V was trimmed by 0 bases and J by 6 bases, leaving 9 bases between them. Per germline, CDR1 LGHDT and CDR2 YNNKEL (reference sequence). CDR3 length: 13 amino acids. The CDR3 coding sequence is TGTGCCAGCAGCCAAGAGGGCGCGGGCGAGCAGTACTTC. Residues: CASSQEGAGEQYF.

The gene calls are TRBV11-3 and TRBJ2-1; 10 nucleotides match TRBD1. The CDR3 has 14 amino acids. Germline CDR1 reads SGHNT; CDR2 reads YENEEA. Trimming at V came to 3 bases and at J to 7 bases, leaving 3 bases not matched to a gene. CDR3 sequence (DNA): TGTGCCAGCAGCTTGGGACAGGGGTTAAATGAGCAGTTCTTC. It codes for CASSLGQGLNEQFF. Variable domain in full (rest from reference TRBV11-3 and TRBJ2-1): EAGVVQSPRYKIIEKKQPVAFWCNPISGHNTLYWYLQNLGQGPELLIRYENEEAVDDSQLPKDRFSAERLKGVDSTLKIQPAELGDSAVYLCASSLGQGLNEQFFGPGTRLTVL.

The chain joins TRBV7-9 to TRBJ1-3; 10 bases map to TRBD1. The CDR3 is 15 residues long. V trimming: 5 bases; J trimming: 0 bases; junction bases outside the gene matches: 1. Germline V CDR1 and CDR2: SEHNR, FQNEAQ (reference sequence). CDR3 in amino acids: CASSRTGGSGNTIYF. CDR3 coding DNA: TGTGCCAGCAGCCGGACAGGGGGCTCTGGAAACACCATATATTTT. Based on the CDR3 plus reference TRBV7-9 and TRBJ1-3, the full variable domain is DTGVSQNPRHKITKRGQNVTFRCDPISEHNRLYWYRQTLGQGPEFLTYFQNEAQLEKSRLLSDRFSAERPKGSFSTLEIQRTEQGDSAMYLCASSRTGGSGNTIYFGEGSWLTVV.

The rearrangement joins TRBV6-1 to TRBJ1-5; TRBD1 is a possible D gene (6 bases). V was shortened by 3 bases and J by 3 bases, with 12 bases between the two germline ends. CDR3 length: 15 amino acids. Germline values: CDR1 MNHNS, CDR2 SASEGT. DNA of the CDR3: TGTGCCAGCAGTGATGTGACAGGCAACAATCAGCCCCAGCATTTT. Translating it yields CASSDVTGNNQPQHF.

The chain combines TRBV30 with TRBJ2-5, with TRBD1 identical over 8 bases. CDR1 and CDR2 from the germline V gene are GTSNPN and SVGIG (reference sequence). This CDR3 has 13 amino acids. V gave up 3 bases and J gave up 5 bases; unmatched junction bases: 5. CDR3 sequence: CAWRARGHETQYF. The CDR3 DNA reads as TGTGCCTGGAGAGCCAGGGGGCACGAGACCCAGTACTTC.

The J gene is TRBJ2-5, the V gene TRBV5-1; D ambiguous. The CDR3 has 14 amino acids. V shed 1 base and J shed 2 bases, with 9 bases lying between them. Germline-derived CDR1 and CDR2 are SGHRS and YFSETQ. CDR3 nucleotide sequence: TGCGCCAGCAGCTTGCAGGCTTTTCAAGAGACCCAGTACTTC. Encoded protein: CASSLQAFQETQYF.

The CDR3 loop reads CASSLSVMGTGEKLFF. CDR3 bases: TGCGCCAGCAGCCTATCGGTTATGGGGACAGGTGAAAAACTGTTTTTT. This chain joins TRBV4-1 and TRBJ1-4; 8 positions agree with TRBD1. The junction had 11 bases not matched to a gene; V was cut back by 4 bases and J by 7 bases. CDR3 length: 16 residues. Germline V CDR1 and CDR2: MGHRA, YSYEKL.

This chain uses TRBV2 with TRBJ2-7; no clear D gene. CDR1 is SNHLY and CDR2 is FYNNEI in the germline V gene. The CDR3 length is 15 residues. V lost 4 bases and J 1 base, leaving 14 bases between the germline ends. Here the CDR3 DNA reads TGTGCCAGCAGTGCAACCACTCAATATTCCTACGAGCAGTACTTC. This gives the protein CASSATTQYSYEQYF.

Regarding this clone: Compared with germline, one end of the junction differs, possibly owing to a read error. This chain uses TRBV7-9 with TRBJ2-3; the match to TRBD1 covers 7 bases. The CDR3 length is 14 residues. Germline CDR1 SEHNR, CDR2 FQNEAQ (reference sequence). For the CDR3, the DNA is TGTGCCAGCAGTTTAGGGGGCTTTAAAGATACGCAGTATTTT. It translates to CASSLGGFKDTQYF.

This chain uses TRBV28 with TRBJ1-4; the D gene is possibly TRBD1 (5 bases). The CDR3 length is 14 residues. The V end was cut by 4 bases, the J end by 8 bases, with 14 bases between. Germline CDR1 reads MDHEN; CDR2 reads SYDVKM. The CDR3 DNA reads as TGTGCCAGCAGTTCTGGGCAGGGAAGCGAAAAACTGTTTTTT. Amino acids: CASSSGQGSEKLFF.

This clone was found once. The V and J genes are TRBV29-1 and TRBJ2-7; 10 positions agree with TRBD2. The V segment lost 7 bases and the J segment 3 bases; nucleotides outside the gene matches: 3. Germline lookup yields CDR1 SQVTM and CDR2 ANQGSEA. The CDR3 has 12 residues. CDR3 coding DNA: TGCAGCGCACGGACTAGCGGCTACGAGCAGTACTTC. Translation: CSARTSGYEQYF.

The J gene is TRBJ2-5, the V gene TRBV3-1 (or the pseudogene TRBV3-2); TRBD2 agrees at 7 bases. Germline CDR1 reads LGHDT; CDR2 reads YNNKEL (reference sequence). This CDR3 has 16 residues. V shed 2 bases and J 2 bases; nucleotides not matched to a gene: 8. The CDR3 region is CASSQTRPSGQETQYF. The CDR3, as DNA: TGTGCCAGCAGCCAAACAAGACCTAGCGGACAAGAGACCCAGTACTTC.

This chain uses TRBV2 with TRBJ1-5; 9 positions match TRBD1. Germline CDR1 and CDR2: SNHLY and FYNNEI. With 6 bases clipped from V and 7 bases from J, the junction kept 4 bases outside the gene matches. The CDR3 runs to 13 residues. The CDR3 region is CASRGTGSQPQHF. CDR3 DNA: TGTGCCAGCAGGGGGACAGGGTCGCAGCCCCAGCATTTT.

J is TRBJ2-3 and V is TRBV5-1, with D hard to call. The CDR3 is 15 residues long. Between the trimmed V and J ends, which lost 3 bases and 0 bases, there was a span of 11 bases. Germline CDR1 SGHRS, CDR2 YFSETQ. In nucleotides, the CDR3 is TGCGCCAGCAGCTGGAAAGCGAGAAGCACAGATACGCAGTATTTT. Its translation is CASSWKARSTDTQYF.

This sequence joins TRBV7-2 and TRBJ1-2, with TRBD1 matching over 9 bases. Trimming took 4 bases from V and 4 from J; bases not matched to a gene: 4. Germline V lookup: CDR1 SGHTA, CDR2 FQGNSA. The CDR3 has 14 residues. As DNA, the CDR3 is TGTGCCAGCAGCTCCGGGACAGGGACCTATGGCTACACCTTC. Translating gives CASSSGTGTYGYTF.

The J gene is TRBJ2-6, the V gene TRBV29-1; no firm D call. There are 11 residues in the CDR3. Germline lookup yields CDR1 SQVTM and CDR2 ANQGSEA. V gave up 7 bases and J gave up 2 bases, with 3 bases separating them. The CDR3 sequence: CSAAGANVLTF. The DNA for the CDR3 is TGCAGCGCCGCTGGGGCCAACGTCCTGACTTTC.

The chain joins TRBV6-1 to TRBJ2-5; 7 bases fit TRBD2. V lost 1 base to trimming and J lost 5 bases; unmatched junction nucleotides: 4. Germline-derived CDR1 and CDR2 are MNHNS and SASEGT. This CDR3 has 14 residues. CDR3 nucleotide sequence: TGTGCCAGCAGTGAAGGATGGGGAGGGGAGACCCAGTACTTC. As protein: CASSEGWGGETQYF.